This T cell receptor (beta chain) comes out of a study of T cell responses to AZD1222 COVID-19 vaccine. The study's findings and limits: Donors, mostly white British, included more females; clonal diversity was possibly underestimated. The CD4 TCRs associated with vaccination extended across spike and predominated at 160-218 and 743-854. Spike-specific TCR depth and breadth grew after two AZD1222 doses. Repertoires in all cases were sampled only once the peak T cell response had passed.

Generated by immunoSEQ multiplex PCR, the TCRdb table keeps only in-frame clones and is missing some. The sample carries about 81,000 clones, 80% to 90% recorded once. Turning to this clone: Its antigen remains unidentified.

This specimen consisted of peripheral blood, obtained 28 days after the second AZD1222 dose. The receptor was isolated from an adult who received the AZD1222 COVID-19 vaccine.

This CDR3 is CASGNPRVGASNQPQHF. DNA for the CDR3: TGTGCCAGCGGAAACCCTCGGGTGGGGGCCAGCAATCAGCCCCAGCATTTT. J is TRBJ1-5 and V is TRBV11-3; the D gene is possibly TRBD1 (6 bases). The length of the CDR3 is 17 residues. In germline, CDR1 is SGHNT, CDR2 YENEEA. The V end was cut by 8 bases, the J end by 1 base, with 21 bases between.